These 16 T cell receptor beta chains came from one sample sequenced in a study of shared clonotypes between healthy human individuals. The data were produced by immunoSEQ multiplex PCR, yet TCRdb's version contains in-frame clones alone and is incomplete. The sample includes over 400,000 clones, approximately 82% seen only once; the top ten take more than 10%. The material sequenced was PBMCs. Source of these receptors: a middle-aged woman in good health. Some clones in this sample may be carry-over from other donors' samples.

The genes are TRBV7-9 and TRBJ1-2, with 9 bases aligning to TRBD1. Germline CDR1 SEHNR, CDR2 FQNEAQ (reference sequence). This CDR3 region has 14 residues. V lost 3 bases, J lost 5 bases, and 4 bases stayed unmatched. CDR3 in amino acids: CASSFGTGYYGYTF. In nucleotides, the CDR3 is TGTGCCAGCAGCTTCGGGACAGGGTATTATGGCTACACCTTC.

The chain combines TRBV6-1 with TRBJ2-3; D unclear. CDR3 length: 12 amino acids. Germline V gene sequence: CDR1 MNHNS, CDR2 SASEGT. V dropped 1 base and J dropped 11 bases, with 10 bases sitting between them. The CDR3 loop is CASSEEAYQQYF. The CDR3 DNA follows: TGTGCCAGCAGTGAAGAAGCCTATCAGCAGTATTTT.

J is TRBJ1-5 and V is TRBV30; D perhaps matches TRBD1 (5 bases). Trimming stripped 3 bases from V and 6 bases from J, with 12 bases between. Germline CDR1 reads GTSNPN; CDR2 reads SVGIG (reference sequence). The CDR3 has 13 residues. The CDR3 protein is CAWSGGPSQPQHF. CDR3 bases: TGTGCCTGGAGCGGGGGTCCGAGTCAGCCCCAGCATTTT.

The rearrangement joins TRBV19 to TRBJ2-1, with a tentative D call TRBD2 (5 bases). The CDR3 contains 12 residues. Germline assignment: CDR1 LNHDA and CDR2 SQIVND (reference sequence). The V end lost 5 bases, the J end lost 9 bases, and 11 bases lay between the germline ends. This CDR3 reads CASSPDLGEQFF. The CDR3 DNA is TGTGCCAGTAGTCCGGACTTGGGTGAGCAGTTCTTC.

The rearrangement links TRBV28 to TRBJ2-3; possibly TRBD2 for D (5 bases). Trimming removed 9 bases from V and 0 bases from J, with 13 bases in between. CDR3 size: 14 residues. In germline, CDR1 is MDHEN, CDR2 SYDVKM. CDR3 sequence reads: CASNYRLSTDTQYF. For the CDR3, the DNA is TGTGCCAGTAATTACAGACTAAGCACAGATACGCAGTATTTT. Using reference TRBV28 and TRBJ2-3 for the parts outside the CDR3, the full variable domain is DVKVTQSSRYLVKRTGEKVFLECVQDMDHENMFWYRQDPGLGLRLIYFSYDVKMKEKGDIPEGYSVSREKKERFSLILESASTNQTSMYLCASNYRLSTDTQYFGPGTRLTVL.

V usage is TRBV7-9 and J usage is TRBJ2-5; tentative D call: TRBD2 (5 bases). V lost 5 bases and J 5 bases, leaving 18 bases between the germline ends. The CDR3 spans 15 residues. Germline-derived CDR1 and CDR2 are SEHNR and FQNEAQ (reference sequence). The CDR3 loop reads CASSRGENMGETQYF. CDR3 nucleotide sequence: TGTGCCAGCAGCCGTGGGGAGAATATGGGGGAGACCCAGTACTTC.

Concerning this clone itself: A much larger clone lies a single base off, so this may be a read error. The genes are TRBV7-2 and TRBJ2-7; 11 nucleotides match TRBD2. Germline CDR1 SGHTA, CDR2 FQGNSA. The V segment lost 3 bases and the J segment 2 bases; nucleotides outside the gene matches: 0. This CDR3 has 14 amino acids. CDR3 in amino acids: CASSLTSGAYEQYF. CDR3 in DNA: TGTGCCAGCAGCTTGACTAGCGGGGCCTACGAGCAGTACTTC.

V gene TRBV19 combines with J gene TRBJ1-1; the match to TRBD1 covers 9 bases. V was clipped by 5 bases and J by 2 bases; unmatched bases: 9. The CDR3 has 16 residues. The V gene's germline CDR1 is LNHDA and CDR2 SQIVND (reference sequence). The CDR3 sequence: CASSVGWDRENTEAFF. The DNA for the CDR3 is TGTGCCAGTAGTGTAGGCTGGGACAGGGAAAACACTGAAGCTTTCTTT. The full variable domain, rest sourced from reference TRBV19 and TRBJ1-1, is DGGITQSPKYLFRKEGQNVTLSCEQNLNHDAMYWYRQDPGQGLRLIYYSQIVNDFQKGDIAEGYSVSREKKESFPLTVTSAQKNPTAFYLCASSVGWDRENTEAFFGQGTRLTVV.

The chain uses TRBV10-2 and TRBJ2-7; TRBD2 might be the D (5 bases). The V gene's germline CDR1 is WSHSY and CDR2 SAAADI. Trimming pared 3 bases from V and 0 bases from J, leaving 15 bases between. The CDR3 contains 16 residues. Here the CDR3 reads CASSDPRETLSYEQYF. The CDR3 DNA sequence: TGCGCCAGCAGTGACCCGAGGGAGACCCTCTCCTACGAGCAGTACTTC.

Concerning this clone: At the DNA level, this CDR3 is encoded by other sequences in the same sample as well. The rearrangement links TRBV27 to TRBJ2-3, with 11 positions matching TRBD2. Unmatched junction bases numbered 5, after V lost 3 bases and J lost 3 bases. This CDR3 spans 16 amino acids. CDR1 and CDR2 from the germline V gene are MNHEY and SMNVEV (reference sequence). The chain's CDR3 is CASSLLAGGLTDTQYF. The CDR3 DNA reads as TGTGCCAGCAGTTTGTTAGCGGGAGGGCTGACAGATACGCAGTATTTT.

The V gene is TRBV16, the J gene TRBJ2-4; 7 positions match TRBD1. Unmatched junction bases numbered 19, after V lost 4 bases and J lost 1 base. Per germline, CDR1 KGHSY and CDR2 FQNENV. This CDR3 has 20 residues. The CDR3 here is CASSRKPSGVGRGAKNIQYF. CDR3 DNA sequence: TGTGCCAGCAGCCGGAAACCGAGTGGCGTGGGCAGGGGGGCCAAAAACATTCAGTACTTC.

This chain connects TRBV7-8 to TRBJ2-1, with D perhaps matching TRBD2 (5 bases). The CDR3 is 15 residues long. The germline CDR1 and CDR2 sequences are SGHVS and FQNEAQ. The V end lost 1 base, the J end lost 2 bases, and 9 bases lay between the germline ends. The CDR3 nucleotides read TGTGCCAGCAGCTTAGAATCGAGGGCCTACAATGAGCAGTTCTTC. Residues: CASSLESRAYNEQFF.

V is TRBV7-6 and J is TRBJ2-7; 8 bases map to TRBD1. The CDR3 loop spans 14 amino acids. Germline assignment: CDR1 SGHVS and CDR2 FNYEAQ. The trim removed 5 bases at V and 0 bases at J, leaving 3 bases unmatched. CDR3 amino acids: CASSPTGGSYEQYF. The DNA of the CDR3 is TGTGCCAGCAGCCCAACAGGGGGCTCCTACGAGCAGTACTTC.

The V and J genes are TRBV19 and TRBJ2-3; 11 bases line up with TRBD2. The germline V gene encodes CDR1 LNHDA and CDR2 SQIVND (reference sequence). The length of the CDR3 is 21 residues. After removal of 2 bases from V and 1 base from J, the junction contained 17 bases not matched to a gene. The CDR3 nucleotides read TGTGCCAGTAGTATAATGCTCGTAGCGGGAGGGCCGTGGATGGGCACAGATACGCAGTATTTT. This sequence encodes CASSIMLVAGGPWMGTDTQYF. Together with reference TRBV19 and TRBJ2-3, the CDR3 gives the full variable domain: DGGITQSPKYLFRKEGQNVTLSCEQNLNHDAMYWYRQDPGQGLRLIYYSQIVNDFQKGDIAEGYSVSREKKESFPLTVTSAQKNPTAFYLCASSIMLVAGGPWMGTDTQYFGPGTRLTVL.

This clone was counted a single time. V usage is TRBV6-4 and J usage is TRBJ2-3, with TRBD2 matching over 10 bases. Germline V lookup: CDR1 MRHNA, CDR2 SNTAGT. Trimming cost V 3 bases and J 4 bases; bases outside gene matches: 4. The CDR3 sequence is 15 residues long. CDR3 loop: CASSDNSGRPDTQYF. Here the CDR3 DNA reads TGTGCCAGCAGTGATAATAGCGGGAGGCCAGATACGCAGTATTTT.

This clone has only one observation. The V call is TRBV7-9, the J call TRBJ2-1, with 9 bases matching TRBD2. The germline V gene has CDR1 SEHNR and CDR2 FQNEAQ (reference sequence). V lost 6 bases, J lost 6 bases, and 6 bases stayed unmatched. The CDR3 is made up of 14 amino acids. DNA of the CDR3: TGTGCCAGCAGTATAGGACTAGCGTCCAATGAGCAGTTCTTC. Translation: CASSIGLASNEQFF.